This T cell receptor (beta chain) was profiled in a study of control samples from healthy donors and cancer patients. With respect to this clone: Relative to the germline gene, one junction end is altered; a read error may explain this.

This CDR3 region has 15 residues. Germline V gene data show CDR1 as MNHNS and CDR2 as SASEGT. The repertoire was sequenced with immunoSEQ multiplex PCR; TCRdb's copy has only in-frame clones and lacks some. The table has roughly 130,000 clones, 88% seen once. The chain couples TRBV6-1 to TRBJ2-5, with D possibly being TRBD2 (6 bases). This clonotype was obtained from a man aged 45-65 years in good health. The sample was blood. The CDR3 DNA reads TGTGCCAGCAGTGAAGCGGACTACCACCACGAGACCCAGTACTTC. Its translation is CASSEADYHHETQYF.